Each of the 5 T cell receptor beta chains below was sequenced from the same sample in a study of T cells after posttransplantation cyclophosphamide. Produced via immunoSEQ multiplex PCR; TCRdb's table is partial and in-frame only. The profile covers roughly 20,000 clones, with about 68% appearing a single time and roughly 27% taken by the ten largest. Treatment was busulfan-fludarabine conditioning, a marrow graft, and cyclophosphamide on days +3 and +4. The sequences come from PBMCs, collected after an allogeneic stem cell transplant with post-transplant cyclophosphamide. The origin of the receptors is a male patient in his thirties who received an allogeneic stem cell transplant from a related donor, was CMV-positive, and had acute GVHD only. Certain T cells may be donor cells from the graft.

J is TRBJ2-5 and V is TRBV7-2; TRBD2 agrees at 11 bases. This CDR3 is 17 amino acids long. V gave up 1 base and J gave up 2 bases; unmatched junction bases: 6. The germline CDR1 and CDR2 sequences are SGHTA and FQGNSA. For the CDR3, the DNA is TGTGCCAGCAGCTTAGGGGGGCCTAGCGGGGGGCAAGAGACCCAGTACTTC. Translation gives CASSLGGPSGGQETQYF.

J is TRBJ2-3 and V is TRBV5-1; tentatively, D is TRBD1 (5 bases). V was clipped by 1 base and J by 2 bases, with 8 bases between them. CDR1 and CDR2 from the germline V gene are SGHRS and YFSETQ. This CDR3 has 14 residues. The CDR3 is CASSLLQVTDTQYF. The CDR3 DNA follows: TGCGCCAGCAGCTTGCTACAGGTCACAGATACGCAGTATTTT. The full variable domain, its missing parts supplied by reference TRBV5-1 and TRBJ2-3, is KAGVTQTPRYLIKTRGQQVTLSCSPISGHRSVSWYQQTPGQGLQFLFEYFSETQRNKGNFPGRFSGRQFSNSRSEMNVSTLELGDSALYLCASSLLQVTDTQYFGPGTRLTVL.

This clone was observed a few times. V is TRBV7-8 and J is TRBJ2-7; 7 bases align to TRBD2. V gave up 2 bases and J gave up 7 bases; unmatched junction bases: 2. CDR1 is SGHVS, CDR2 FQNEAQ, per germline. This CDR3 has 12 amino acids. In nucleotides, the CDR3 is TGTGCCAGCAGCTTATCTAGCGGTGAGCAGTACTTC. Residues: CASSLSSGEQYF.

This clone was counted only a few times. The chain joins TRBV7-9 to TRBJ2-5, with TRBD1 matching 12 bases. V gave up 5 bases and J gave up 5 bases; unmatched junction bases: 6. Per germline, CDR1 SEHNR and CDR2 FQNEAQ (reference sequence). CDR3 length: 15 residues. The CDR3 DNA reads as TGTGCCAGCAGCGCCGGGACAGGGGGCCCGGAGACCCAGTACTTC. It encodes CASSAGTGGPETQYF. The full variable domain, with the rest looked up from reference TRBV7-9 and TRBJ2-5, is DTGVSQNPRHKITKRGQNVTFRCDPISEHNRLYWYRQTLGQGPEFLTYFQNEAQLEKSRLLSDRFSAERPKGSFSTLEIQRTEQGDSAMYLCASSAGTGGPETQYFGPGTRLLVL.

The genes are TRBV4-1 and TRBJ2-5, with 7 positions matching TRBD2. Per the germline V gene, CDR1 is MGHRA and CDR2 is YSYEKL. V gave up 5 bases and J gave up 0 bases; unmatched junction bases: 3. The length of the CDR3 is 14 residues. This CDR3 is CASSSRGDQETQYF. Here the CDR3 DNA reads TGCGCCAGCAGCTCACGGGGGGACCAAGAGACCCAGTACTTC.